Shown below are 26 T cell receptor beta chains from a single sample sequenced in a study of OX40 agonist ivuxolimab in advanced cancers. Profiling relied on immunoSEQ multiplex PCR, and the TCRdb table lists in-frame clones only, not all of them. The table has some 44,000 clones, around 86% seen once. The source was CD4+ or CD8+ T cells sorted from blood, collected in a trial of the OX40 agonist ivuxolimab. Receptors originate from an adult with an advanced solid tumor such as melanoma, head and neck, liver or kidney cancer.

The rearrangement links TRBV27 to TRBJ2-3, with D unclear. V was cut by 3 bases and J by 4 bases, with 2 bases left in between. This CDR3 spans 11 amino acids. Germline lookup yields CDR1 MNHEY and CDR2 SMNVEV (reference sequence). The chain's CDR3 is CASSFSDTQYF. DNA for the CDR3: TGTGCCAGCAGTTTCTCAGATACGCAGTATTTT.

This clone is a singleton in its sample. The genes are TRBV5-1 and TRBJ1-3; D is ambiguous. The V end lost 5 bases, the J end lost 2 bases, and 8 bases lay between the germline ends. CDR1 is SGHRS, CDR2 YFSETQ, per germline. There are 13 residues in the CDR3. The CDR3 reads CASRQGPGNTIYF. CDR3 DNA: TGCGCCAGCAGACAAGGGCCTGGAAACACCATATATTTT.

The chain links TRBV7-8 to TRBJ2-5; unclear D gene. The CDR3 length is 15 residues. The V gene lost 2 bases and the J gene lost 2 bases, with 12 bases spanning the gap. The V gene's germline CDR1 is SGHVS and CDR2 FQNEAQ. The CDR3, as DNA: TGTGCCAGCAGCTTACTTGTGTTGGGACAAGAGACCCAGTACTTC. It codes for CASSLLVLGQETQYF.

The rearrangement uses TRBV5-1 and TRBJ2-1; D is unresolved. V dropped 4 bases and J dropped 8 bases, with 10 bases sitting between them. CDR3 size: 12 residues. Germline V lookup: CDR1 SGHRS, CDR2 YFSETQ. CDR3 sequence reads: CASSPAWDEQFF. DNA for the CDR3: TGCGCCAGCAGCCCAGCCTGGGATGAGCAGTTCTTC. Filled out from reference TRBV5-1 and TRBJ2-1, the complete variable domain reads KAGVTQTPRYLIKTRGQQVTLSCSPISGHRSVSWYQQTPGQGLQFLFEYFSETQRNKGNFPGRFSGRQFSNSRSEMNVSTLELGDSALYLCASSPAWDEQFFGPGTRLTVL.

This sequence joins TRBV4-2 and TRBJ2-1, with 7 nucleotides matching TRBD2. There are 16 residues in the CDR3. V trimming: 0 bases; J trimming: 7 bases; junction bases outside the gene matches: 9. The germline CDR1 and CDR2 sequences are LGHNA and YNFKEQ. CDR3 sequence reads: CASSQDSWASGNEQFF. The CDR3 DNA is TGTGCCAGCAGCCAAGATTCATGGGCTAGCGGAAATGAGCAGTTCTTC.

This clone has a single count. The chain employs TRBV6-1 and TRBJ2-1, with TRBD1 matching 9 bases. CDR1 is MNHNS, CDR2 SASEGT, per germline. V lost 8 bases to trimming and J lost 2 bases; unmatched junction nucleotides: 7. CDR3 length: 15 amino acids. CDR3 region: CASGLTGGTYNEQFF. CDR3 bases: TGTGCCAGCGGATTAACAGGGGGCACCTACAATGAGCAGTTCTTC.

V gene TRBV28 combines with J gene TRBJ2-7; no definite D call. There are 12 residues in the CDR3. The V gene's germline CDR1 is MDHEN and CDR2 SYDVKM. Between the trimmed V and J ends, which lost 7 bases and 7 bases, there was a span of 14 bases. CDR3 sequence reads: CASTPNPREQYF. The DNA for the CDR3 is TGTGCCAGCACCCCCAACCCTAGGGAGCAGTACTTC. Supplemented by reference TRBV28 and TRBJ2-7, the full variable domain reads DVKVTQSSRYLVKRTGEKVFLECVQDMDHENMFWYRQDPGLGLRLIYFSYDVKMKEKGDIPEGYSVSREKKERFSLILESASTNQTSMYLCASTPNPREQYFGPGTRLTVT.

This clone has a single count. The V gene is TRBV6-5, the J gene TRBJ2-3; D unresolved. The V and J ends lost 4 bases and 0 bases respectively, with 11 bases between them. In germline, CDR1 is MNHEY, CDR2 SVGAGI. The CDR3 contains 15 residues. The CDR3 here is CASSSVRPSTDTQYF. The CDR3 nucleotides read TGTGCCAGCAGTTCGGTCCGGCCTAGCACAGATACGCAGTATTTT.

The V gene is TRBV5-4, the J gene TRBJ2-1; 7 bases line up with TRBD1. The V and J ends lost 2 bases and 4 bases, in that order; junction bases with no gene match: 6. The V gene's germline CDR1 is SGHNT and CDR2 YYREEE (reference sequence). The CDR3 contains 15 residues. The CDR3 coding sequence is TGTGCCAGCAGCTTTGGGACAGCCGATTACAATGAGCAGTTCTTC. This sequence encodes CASSFGTADYNEQFF.

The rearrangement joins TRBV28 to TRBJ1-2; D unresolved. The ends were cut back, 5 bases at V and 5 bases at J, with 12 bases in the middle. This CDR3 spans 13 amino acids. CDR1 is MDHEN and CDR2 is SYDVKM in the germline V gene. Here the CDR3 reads CASSNGPPYGYTF. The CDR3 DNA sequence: TGTGCCAGCAGTAACGGTCCTCCGTATGGCTACACCTTC.

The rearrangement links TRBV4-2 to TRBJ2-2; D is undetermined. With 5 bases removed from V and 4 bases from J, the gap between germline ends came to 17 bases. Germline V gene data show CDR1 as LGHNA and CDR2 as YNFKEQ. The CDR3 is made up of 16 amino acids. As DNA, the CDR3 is TGTGCCAGCAGCTTTAGTCTGTCCAGATTCACCGGGGAGCTGTTTTTT. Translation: CASSFSLSRFTGELFF.

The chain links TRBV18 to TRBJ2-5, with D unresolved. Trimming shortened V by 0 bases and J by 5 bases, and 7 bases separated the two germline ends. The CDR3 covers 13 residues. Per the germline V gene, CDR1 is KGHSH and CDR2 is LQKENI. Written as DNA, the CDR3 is TGTGCCAGCTCACCACCGGGGTTCGAGACCCAGTACTTC. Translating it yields CASSPPGFETQYF.

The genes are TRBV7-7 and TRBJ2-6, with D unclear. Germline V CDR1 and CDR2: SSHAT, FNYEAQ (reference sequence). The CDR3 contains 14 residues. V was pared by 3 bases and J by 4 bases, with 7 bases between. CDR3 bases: TGTGCCAGCAGCTTGGATCTGGGGGCCAACGTCCTGACTTTC. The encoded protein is CASSLDLGANVLTF. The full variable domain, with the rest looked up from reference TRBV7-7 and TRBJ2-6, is GAGVSQSPRYKVTKRGQDVTLRCDPISSHATLYWYQQALGQGPEFLTYFNYEAQPDKSGLPSDRFSAERPEGSISTLTIQRTEQRDSAMYRCASSLDLGANVLTFGAGSRLTVL.

CDR3 DNA: TGTGCCAGCAGATTACAGGGTTCTGGCAATCAGCCCCAGCATTTT. It encodes CASRLQGSGNQPQHF. The chain recombines TRBV28 with TRBJ1-5; weak D call: TRBD1 (6 bases). V dropped 6 bases and J dropped 2 bases, with 14 bases sitting between them. The CDR3 length is 15 residues. From germline, CDR1 is MDHEN and CDR2 SYDVKM.

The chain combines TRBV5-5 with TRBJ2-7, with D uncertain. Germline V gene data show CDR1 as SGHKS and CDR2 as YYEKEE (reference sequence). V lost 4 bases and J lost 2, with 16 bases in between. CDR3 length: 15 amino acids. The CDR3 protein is CASSPDPLSPYEQYF. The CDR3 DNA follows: TGTGCCAGCAGCCCTGACCCTCTCTCCCCCTACGAGCAGTACTTC.

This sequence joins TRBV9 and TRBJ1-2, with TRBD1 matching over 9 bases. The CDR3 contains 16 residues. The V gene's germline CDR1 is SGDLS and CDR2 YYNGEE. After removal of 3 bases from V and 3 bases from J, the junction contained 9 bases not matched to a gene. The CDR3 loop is CASSDRDRDFDYGYTF. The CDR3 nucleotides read TGTGCCAGCAGCGACCGGGACAGGGATTTTGACTATGGCTACACCTTC.

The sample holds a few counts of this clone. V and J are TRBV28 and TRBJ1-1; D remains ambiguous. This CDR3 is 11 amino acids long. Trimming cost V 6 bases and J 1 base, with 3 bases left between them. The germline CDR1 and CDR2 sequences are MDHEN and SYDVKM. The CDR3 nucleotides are TGTGCCAGCAGCGCGAACACTGAAGCTTTCTTT. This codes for CASSANTEAFF.

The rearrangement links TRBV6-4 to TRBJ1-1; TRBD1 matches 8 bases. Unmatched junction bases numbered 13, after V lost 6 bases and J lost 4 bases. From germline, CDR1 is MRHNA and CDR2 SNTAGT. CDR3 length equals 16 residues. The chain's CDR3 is CASSDTGGGRSTEAFF. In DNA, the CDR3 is TGTGCCAGCAGCGATACAGGGGGAGGAAGGAGCACTGAAGCTTTCTTT.

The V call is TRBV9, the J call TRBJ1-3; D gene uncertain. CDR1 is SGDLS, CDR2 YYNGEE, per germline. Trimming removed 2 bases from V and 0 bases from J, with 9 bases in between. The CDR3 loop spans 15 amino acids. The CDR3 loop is CASSVGSFSGNTIYF. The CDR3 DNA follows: TGTGCCAGCAGCGTCGGATCCTTCTCTGGAAACACCATATATTTT.

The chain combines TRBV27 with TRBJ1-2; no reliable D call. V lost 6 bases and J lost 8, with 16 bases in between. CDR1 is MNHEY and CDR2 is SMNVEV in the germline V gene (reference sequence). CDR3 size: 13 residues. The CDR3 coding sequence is TGTGCCAGCAGACTAGGACGGACGGGCGGCTACACCTTC. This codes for CASRLGRTGGYTF.

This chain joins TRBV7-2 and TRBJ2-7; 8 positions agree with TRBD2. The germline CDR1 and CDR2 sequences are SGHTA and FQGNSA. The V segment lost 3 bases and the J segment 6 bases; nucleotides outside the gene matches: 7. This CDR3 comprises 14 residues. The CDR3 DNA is TGTGCCAGCAGCTTCCAAGGACTAGCAAGCGAGCAGTACTTC. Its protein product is CASSFQGLASEQYF. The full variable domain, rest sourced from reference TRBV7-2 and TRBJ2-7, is GAGVSQSPSNKVTEKGKDVELRCDPISGHTALYWYRQSLGQGLEFLIYFQGNSAPDKSGLPSDRFSAERTGGSVSTLTIQRTQQEDSAVYLCASSFQGLASEQYFGPGTRLTVT.

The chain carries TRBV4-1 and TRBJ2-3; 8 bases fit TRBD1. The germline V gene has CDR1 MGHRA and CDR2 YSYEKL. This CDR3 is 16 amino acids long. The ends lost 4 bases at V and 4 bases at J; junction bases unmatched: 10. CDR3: CASSPLDRVAPDTQYF. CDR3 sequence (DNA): TGCGCCAGCAGCCCTCTGGACAGGGTCGCGCCAGATACGCAGTATTTT.

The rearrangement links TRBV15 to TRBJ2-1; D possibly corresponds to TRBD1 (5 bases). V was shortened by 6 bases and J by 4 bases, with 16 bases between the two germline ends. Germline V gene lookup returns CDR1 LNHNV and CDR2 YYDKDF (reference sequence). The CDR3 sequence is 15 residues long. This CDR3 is CATRPWAGFYNEQFF. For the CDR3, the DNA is TGTGCCACCAGACCCTGGGCAGGGTTTTACAATGAGCAGTTCTTC.

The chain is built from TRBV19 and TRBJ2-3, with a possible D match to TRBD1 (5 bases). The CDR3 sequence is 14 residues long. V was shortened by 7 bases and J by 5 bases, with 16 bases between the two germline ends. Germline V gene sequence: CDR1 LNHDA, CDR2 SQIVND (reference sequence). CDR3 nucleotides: TGTGCCAGTACGCCCCCAGGGAACCAAGATACGCAGTATTTT. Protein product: CASTPPGNQDTQYF.

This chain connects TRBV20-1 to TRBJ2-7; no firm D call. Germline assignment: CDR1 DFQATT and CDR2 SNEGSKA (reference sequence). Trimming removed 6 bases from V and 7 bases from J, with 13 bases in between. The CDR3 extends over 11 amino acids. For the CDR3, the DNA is TGCAGTGCAGAAGGTTTACGGGAGCAGTACTTC. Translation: CSAEGLREQYF.

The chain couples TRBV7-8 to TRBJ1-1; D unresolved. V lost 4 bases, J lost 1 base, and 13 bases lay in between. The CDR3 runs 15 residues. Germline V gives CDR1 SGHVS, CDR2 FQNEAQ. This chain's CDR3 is CASSSEAASNTEAFF. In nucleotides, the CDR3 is TGTGCCAGCAGCTCCGAGGCGGCTTCGAACACTGAAGCTTTCTTT.